This T cell receptor beta chain was recovered during a study of blood T cell repertoires in COVID-19. Study background: Samples of COVID-19 (acute and convalescent) were obtained from the United States, Italy and Spain.

Enrollment of patients from Seattle took place during active infection, with longitudinal follow-up. The V segment lost 0 bases and the J segment 10 bases; nucleotides outside the gene matches: 10. The V gene's germline CDR1 is MGHRA and CDR2 YSYEKL. The CDR3 has 16 residues. Per the original methods: Amplification of reference gene primers was used by the study to estimate nucleated cell counts. Profiling relied on immunoSEQ multiplex PCR, and the TCRdb table lists in-frame clones only, not all of them. The DNA was the basis for D and trimming; V, J and clone size are from that table. The sample consists of a few hundred thousand clones, 91% of them appearing once. This clone has just one count.

The receptor was isolated from a person under 35 with COVID-19, enrolled during active disease. The sequencing sample was made of peripheral blood. This rearrangement joins TRBV4-1 to TRBJ2-1; 9 bases are shared with TRBD2. The CDR3 DNA sequence: TGCGCCAGCAGCCAAGAGGGCGGGAGGGCAACCCAAGAGCAGTTCTTC. Translating gives CASSQEGGRATQEQFF.